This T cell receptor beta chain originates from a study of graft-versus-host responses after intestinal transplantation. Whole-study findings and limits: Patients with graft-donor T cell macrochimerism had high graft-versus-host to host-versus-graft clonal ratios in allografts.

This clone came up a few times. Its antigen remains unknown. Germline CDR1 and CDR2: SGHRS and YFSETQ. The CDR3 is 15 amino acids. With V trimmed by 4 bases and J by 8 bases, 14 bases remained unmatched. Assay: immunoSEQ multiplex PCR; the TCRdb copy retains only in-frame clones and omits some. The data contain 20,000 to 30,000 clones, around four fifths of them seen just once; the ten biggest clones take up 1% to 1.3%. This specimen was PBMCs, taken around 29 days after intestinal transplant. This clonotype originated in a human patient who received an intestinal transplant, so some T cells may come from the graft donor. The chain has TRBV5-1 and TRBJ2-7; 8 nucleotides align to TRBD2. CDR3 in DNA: TGCGCCAGCAGCCCCGGGGGAGCGGGGGAACCTAAGCAGTACTTC. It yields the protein CASSPGGAGEPKQYF.